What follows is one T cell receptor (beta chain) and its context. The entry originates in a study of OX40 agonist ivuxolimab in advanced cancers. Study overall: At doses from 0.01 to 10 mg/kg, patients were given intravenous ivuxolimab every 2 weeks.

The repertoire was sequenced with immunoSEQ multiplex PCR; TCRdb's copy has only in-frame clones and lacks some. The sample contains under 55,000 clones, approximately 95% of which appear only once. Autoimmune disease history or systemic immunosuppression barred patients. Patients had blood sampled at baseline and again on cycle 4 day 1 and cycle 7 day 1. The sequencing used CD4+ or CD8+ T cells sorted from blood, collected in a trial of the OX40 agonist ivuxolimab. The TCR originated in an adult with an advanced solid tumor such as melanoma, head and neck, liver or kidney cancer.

CDR3 amino acids: CASSLAPGFGGLAKNIQYF. DNA for the CDR3: TGTGCCAGCAGCTTGGCCCCGGGGTTTGGAGGCCTAGCCAAAAACATTCAGTACTTC. V and J are TRBV5-6 and TRBJ2-4; tentative D call: TRBD2 (5 bases). V was shortened by 0 bases and J by 0 bases, with 19 bases between the two germline ends. Germline V gene data show CDR1 as SGHDT and CDR2 as YYEEEE. CDR3 length: 19 amino acids.